The 22 T cell receptor beta chains presented below share a single source sample, sequenced in a study of T cell responses to AZD1222 COVID-19 vaccine. Data came from immunoSEQ multiplex PCR; TCRdb stores just in-frame clones and leaves some out. The repertoire includes around 120,000 clones, roughly 87% of them detected once, and under 3% sits in the top ten. Sequences were derived from peripheral blood, sampled 28 days after the second AZD1222 dose. The receptors here all came from an adult who received the AZD1222 COVID-19 vaccine.

This clone was seen only a few times. This chain links TRBV12-3 or TRBV12-4 with TRBJ1-1, with unresolved D. The germline V and J ends were trimmed by 5 bases and 3 bases, with 10 bases remaining between them. The CDR3 has 13 amino acids. CDR3 in amino acids: CASSLRGYTEAFF. The CDR3 DNA reads as TGTGCCAGCAGTCTCCGCGGGTACACTGAAGCTTTCTTT.

This chain joins TRBV5-1 and TRBJ2-3; TRBD2 matches at 10 bases. The CDR3 consists of 17 residues. In germline, CDR1 is SGHRS, CDR2 YFSETQ. After removal of 2 bases from V and 4 bases from J, the junction contained 10 bases not matched to a gene. CDR3 loop: CASSFASGGPRADTQYF. The DNA of the CDR3 is TGCGCCAGCAGCTTTGCTAGCGGGGGCCCGCGAGCAGATACGCAGTATTTT.

This clone has just one count. V and J are TRBV24-1 and TRBJ1-2, with a tentative D call TRBD1 (6 bases). Trimming shortened V by 2 bases and J by 9 bases, and 15 bases separated the two germline ends. The CDR3 covers 14 residues. The germline V gene encodes CDR1 KGHDR and CDR2 SFDVKD. The CDR3 loop reads CATSDSWDITRYTF. The CDR3 nucleotides read TGTGCCACCAGTGATTCCTGGGACATCACCCGCTACACCTTC.

This sequence joins TRBV13 and TRBJ2-2; 9 bases fit TRBD2. V was pared by 6 bases and J by 4 bases, with 6 bases of the junction left unmatched. The CDR3 is 15 amino acids. Germline-derived CDR1 and CDR2 are PRHDT and FYEKMQ (reference sequence). CDR3 in amino acids: CASSPLAGSTGELFF. CDR3 coding DNA: TGTGCCAGCAGTCCTCTAGCGGGGTCCACCGGGGAGCTGTTTTTT.

J is TRBJ2-1 and V is TRBV6-5; 7 nucleotides line up with TRBD1. With V trimmed by 8 bases and J by 4 bases, 2 bases remained unmatched. The CDR3 length is 12 residues. CDR1 is MNHEY, CDR2 SVGAGI, per germline. CDR3 in amino acids: CASGQAYNEQFF. The CDR3 bases are TGTGCCAGCGGACAGGCGTACAATGAGCAGTTCTTC.

The chain has TRBV3-1 (or the pseudogene TRBV3-2) and TRBJ2-7; tentatively, D is TRBD1 (5 bases). This CDR3 has 17 residues. Germline-derived CDR1 and CDR2 are LGHDT and YNNKEL (reference sequence). V lost 0 bases to trimming and J lost 2 bases, with 17 bases between them. The chain's CDR3 is CASSQELRQRGTYEQYF. The CDR3 nucleotides are TGTGCCAGCAGCCAAGAATTACGACAGCGAGGTACCTACGAGCAGTACTTC.

The rearrangement joins TRBV7-8 to TRBJ1-6; D perhaps matches TRBD1 (5 bases). CDR3 size: 14 residues. Trimming removed 2 bases from V and 5 bases from J, with 7 bases in between. CDR1 and CDR2 from the germline V gene are SGHVS and FQNEAQ. This chain's CDR3 is CASSLKDNNSPLHF. The CDR3 DNA reads as TGTGCCAGCAGCTTAAAGGACAATAATTCACCCCTCCACTTT. Full variable domain (rest looked up from reference TRBV7-8 and TRBJ1-6): GAGVSQSPRYKVAKRGQDVALRCDPISGHVSLFWYQQALGQGPEFLTYFQNEAQLDKSGLPSDRFFAERPEGSVSTLKIQRTQQEDSAVYLCASSLKDNNSPLHFGNGTRLTVT.

CDR3 bases: TGTGCCGCTGGGGAACAGCCCCAGCATTTT. This encodes CAAGEQPQHF. This chain links TRBV6-5 with TRBJ1-5; the D is unclear. The V end lost 11 bases, the J end lost 7 bases, and 9 bases lay between the germline ends. The CDR3 extends over 10 amino acids. Germline V gene sequence: CDR1 MNHEY, CDR2 SVGAGI.

The gene calls are TRBV12-3 or TRBV12-4 and TRBJ1-2; D is perhaps TRBD1 (6 bases). The CDR3 loop spans 13 amino acids. The germline V and J ends were trimmed by 6 bases and 4 bases, with 12 bases remaining between them. As DNA, the CDR3 is TGTGCCAGCAGCCCAGACAGGAGCTATGGCTACACCTTC. As protein: CASSPDRSYGYTF.

This chain uses TRBV2 with TRBJ2-1; TRBD2 matches at 11 bases. The CDR3 runs to 15 residues. CDR1 is SNHLY, CDR2 FYNNEI, per germline. The ends lost 7 bases at V and 15 bases at J; junction bases unmatched: 17. The CDR3 nucleotides are TGTGCCAGCACCTTTGATAGCGGGGGGGCTTTTTTGCGGTTCTTC. Its protein product is CASTFDSGGAFLRFF.

The chain employs TRBV6-2 or TRBV6-3 and TRBJ2-1, with 8 bases matching TRBD2. CDR3 length equals 14 residues. Germline V CDR1 and CDR2: MNHEY, SVGEGT. The J segment lost 8 bases and the V segment lost 2 bases, leaving 5 bases of the junction unmatched. Written as DNA, the CDR3 is TGTGCCAGCAGTTACCCTCCGGGACTAGATGAGCAGTTCTTC. Translated: CASSYPPGLDEQFF.

V gene TRBV12-3 or TRBV12-4 combines with J gene TRBJ1-1; D gene unclear. Trimming took 3 bases from V and 1 from J, leaving 6 bases between them. This CDR3 contains 13 residues. The CDR3: CASSFWENTEAFF. The CDR3 nucleotides are TGTGCCAGCAGTTTCTGGGAGAACACTGAAGCTTTCTTT.

The chain joins TRBV5-1 to TRBJ2-3; a possible D gene is TRBD1 (6 bases). There are 14 residues in the CDR3. Trimming took 1 base from V and 5 from J, leaving 11 bases between them. From germline, CDR1 is SGHRS and CDR2 YFSETQ. CDR3 amino acids: CASSLNPTGDTQYF. CDR3 coding DNA: TGCGCCAGCAGCTTGAACCCGACAGGAGATACGCAGTATTTT.

V usage is TRBV28 and J usage is TRBJ1-2, with 12 positions matching TRBD1. The CDR3 is 17 amino acids. Per the germline V gene, CDR1 is MDHEN and CDR2 is SYDVKM. Trimming cost V 5 bases and J 2 bases; bases outside gene matches: 9. CDR3 bases: TGTGCCAGCAGTGTACCGGGACAGGGGGCTAAAAACTATGGCTACACCTTC. Its translation: CASSVPGQGAKNYGYTF.

The chain has TRBV7-2 and TRBJ2-3, with D tentatively TRBD2 (7 bases). Per germline, CDR1 SGHTA and CDR2 FQGNSA. Trimming removed 5 bases from V and 3 bases from J, with 15 bases in between. This CDR3 has 15 residues. In DNA form, the CDR3 reads TGTGCCAGCAGCCCTGGACTAGGGGGGACAGATACGCAGTATTTT. Residues: CASSPGLGGTDTQYF.

This sequence joins TRBV7-3 and TRBJ2-3; D unclear. The CDR3 runs to 13 residues. V was pared by 5 bases and J by 2 bases, with 8 bases between. Germline V gene data show CDR1 as SGHTA and CDR2 as FQGTGA. The DNA of the CDR3 is TGTGCCAGCAGCATGGGCTCCACAGATACGCAGTATTTT. It specifies CASSMGSTDTQYF.

J is TRBJ2-7 and V is TRBV2; D is uncertain. CDR1 SNHLY and CDR2 FYNNEI come from the germline V gene. Trimming stripped 7 bases from V and 0 bases from J, with 13 bases between. The CDR3 has 14 residues. The CDR3 DNA is TGTGCCAGCACCTGGCAGTTAAGCTCCTACGAGCAGTACTTC. It specifies CASTWQLSSYEQYF.

This chain joins TRBV6-6 and TRBJ1-2, with D possibly being TRBD1 (6 bases). The CDR3 loop spans 14 amino acids. V lost 6 bases and J lost 7, with 18 bases in between. Germline CDR1 MNHNY, CDR2 SVGAGI (reference sequence). CDR3 protein: CASRPIQGASGYTF. The CDR3 DNA is TGTGCCAGCAGGCCCATACAGGGAGCGAGTGGCTACACCTTC.

The gene calls are TRBV28 and TRBJ1-6; D perhaps matches TRBD1 (5 bases). Germline CDR1 reads MDHEN; CDR2 reads SYDVKM. Trimming cost V 6 bases and J 6 bases, with 12 bases left between them. The CDR3 consists of 14 residues. The chain's CDR3 is CASRLQDINSPLHF. The CDR3 bases are TGTGCCAGCAGACTCCAGGACATTAATTCACCCCTCCACTTT.

The chain links TRBV9 to TRBJ2-1, with TRBD2 matching 8 bases. CDR3 length: 16 amino acids. Germline V gene sequence: CDR1 SGDLS, CDR2 YYNGEE. V lost 0 bases to trimming and J lost 0 bases; unmatched junction nucleotides: 2. CDR3 loop: CASSVARGGSYNEQFF. The CDR3 DNA follows: TGTGCCAGCAGCGTAGCTCGGGGGGGCTCCTACAATGAGCAGTTCTTC.

The chain links TRBV29-1 to TRBJ2-7; D is possibly TRBD1 or TRBD2 (6 bases each). The V end lost 6 bases, the J end lost 5 bases, and 14 bases lay between the germline ends. This CDR3 is built from 12 residues. From germline, CDR1 is SQVTM and CDR2 ANQGSEA. The CDR3 DNA follows: TGCAGCGTGACTTGGGGGGCGAACGAGCAGTACTTC. Protein product: CSVTWGANEQYF.

The V gene is TRBV6-6, the J gene TRBJ1-5, with 7 bases lining up with TRBD1. Trimming cost V 4 bases and J 7 bases; bases outside gene matches: 13. Germline CDR1 reads MNHNY; CDR2 reads SVGAGI (reference sequence). The CDR3 loop spans 16 amino acids. The CDR3, as DNA: TGTGCCAGCAGTTCAAGTACACAGGGGCTTGGGCAGCCCCAGCATTTT. Residues: CASSSSTQGLGQPQHF.